This is a list of T cell receptor beta chains from one sample in a study of somatic mutations in cytotoxic T cells in rheumatoid arthritis. Libraries were prepared by immunoSEQ multiplex PCR; TCRdb keeps only in-frame clonotypes and omits some of them. The sample shows 27,000 or so clones, around 86% of them seen only once. The material sequenced was CD8+ T cells sorted from blood. The source is an adult with rheumatoid arthritis. Each CDR3 is given with its conserved first and last residue. The D gene is left open where the match is weak. Clone size is given for some rows only: seen once, a few or many times, or a class if the clone is expanded.

D gene	V gene	J gene	clone size	CDR3 protein	CDR3 DNA
-	TRBV11-2	TRBJ2-7	few	CASSLSHEQYF	TGTGCCAGCAGCTTAAGCCACGAGCAGTACTTC
-	TRBV7-9	TRBJ1-2	-	CASSLNSAGARGYTF	TGTGCCAGCAGCTTAAATTCGGCAGGGGCTCGGGGCTACACCTTC
TRBD1	TRBV10-3	TRBJ1-2	-	CAISFLDREDGYTF	TGTGCCATCAGTTTCTTGGACAGGGAAGATGGCTACACCTTC
-	TRBV2	TRBJ2-1	-	CASRLGRDNEQFF	TGTGCCAGCAGGTTGGGCCGGGACAATGAGCAGTTCTTC
TRBD1	TRBV7-9	TRBJ1-1	-	CASSSMTGLDTEAFF	TGTGCCAGCAGCTCGATGACAGGGTTGGACACTGAAGCTTTCTTT
-	TRBV11-2	TRBJ2-1	-	CASSLLQEPYNEQFF	TGTGCCAGCAGCTTACTACAGGAACCCTACAATGAGCAGTTCTTC
-	TRBV4-1	TRBJ2-7	few	CASSQTVSYEQYF	TGCGCCAGCAGCCAAACGGTTTCCTACGAGCAGTACTTC
TRBD1	TRBV7-3	TRBJ1-2	-	CASSPGGGGDYGYTF	TGTGCCAGCAGCCCCGGGGGAGGGGGCGACTATGGCTACACCTTC
-	TRBV2	TRBJ1-4	-	CASSEDEKLFF	TGTGCCAGCAGTGAGGATGAAAAACTGTTTTTT
-	TRBV29-1	TRBJ2-7	once	CSVSRDVSTYEQYF	TGCAGCGTTTCCCGGGACGTTTCAACCTACGAGCAGTACTTC
-	TRBV2	TRBJ2-2	once	CASSDPQKGELFF	TGTGCCAGCAGTGATCCTCAGAAGGGGGAGCTGTTTTTT
TRBD1	TRBV10-3	TRBJ1-2	-	CAISGGTGWNGYTF	TGTGCCATCAGTGGGGGGACAGGGTGGAATGGCTACACCTTC
-	TRBV5-1	TRBJ2-3	-	CASSPMTGDFTTDTQYF	TGCGCCAGCAGCCCGATGACGGGGGACTTTACCACAGATACGCAGTATTTT
-	TRBV19	TRBJ2-3	once	CASSIRVSTDTQYF	TGTGCCAGTAGTATACGGGTTAGCACAGATACGCAGTATTTT
TRBD2	TRBV27	TRBJ2-7	-	CASRTAGGGQYEQYF	TGTGCCAGCAGAACTGCGGGAGGGGGCCAGTACGAGCAGTACTTC
-	TRBV4-1	TRBJ2-7	-	CASSQDDRSSSYEQYF	TGCGCCAGCAGCCAAGATGACCGATCGAGCTCCTACGAGCAGTACTTC
TRBD2	TRBV4-2	TRBJ2-1	-	CASSLYPTSGSYNEQFF	TGTGCCAGCAGCCTTTACCCGACTAGCGGGAGTTATAATGAGCAGTTCTTC
-	TRBV7-9	TRBJ1-1	-	CASSPTDRLDTEAFF	TGTGCCAGCAGCCCGACAGACAGGTTGGACACTGAAGCTTTCTTT
-	TRBV7-8	TRBJ2-7	-	CASSLWGPGYEQYF	TGTGCCAGCAGCTTATGGGGCCCTGGGTACGAGCAGTACTTC
TRBD1	TRBV9	TRBJ2-7	-	CASSVGTGRHEQYF	TGTGCCAGCAGCGTCGGGACAGGACGCCACGAGCAGTACTTC
-	TRBV6-5	TRBJ2-1	-	CASSRRGTYNEQFF	TGTGCCAGCAGCCGGCGCGGTACCTACAATGAGCAGTTCTTC
TRBD2	TRBV11-3	TRBJ2-3	-	CASSLGREGLDTQYF	TGTGCCAGCAGCTTAGGTCGGGAGGGATTAGATACGCAGTATTTT
-	TRBV5-1	TRBJ1-2	-	CASSLGDRSDFYGYTF	TGCGCCAGCAGCTTGGGGGACCGTAGCGATTTCTATGGCTACACCTTC
-	TRBV9	TRBJ2-3	-	CASSYGGMGSQGDTQYF	TGTGCCAGCAGCTACGGAGGGATGGGCTCGCAAGGGGATACGCAGTATTTT
-	TRBV6-6	TRBJ2-5	-	CASGPLEASTRETQYF	TGTGCCAGCGGACCCCTCGAGGCTAGCACACGAGAGACCCAGTACTTC
TRBD2	TRBV5-8	TRBJ2-1	-	CASSLEVAGTNEQFF	TGTGCCAGCAGCTTGGAGGTAGCGGGAACAAATGAGCAGTTCTTC
-	TRBV4-3	TRBJ2-6	-	CASSQDRQSGANVLTF	TGCGCCAGCAGCCAAGACCGGCAATCCGGGGCCAACGTCCTGACTTTC
TRBD2	TRBV15	TRBJ2-1	-	CATSRRIVRGGFYNEQFF	TGTGCCACCAGCAGAAGAATCGTGCGGGGGGGGTTCTACAATGAGCAGTTCTTC
TRBD2	TRBV5-6	TRBJ2-7	-	CASSGLAGTYEQYF	TGTGCCAGCAGCGGACTAGCGGGAACTTACGAGCAGTACTTC
-	TRBV5-8	TRBJ2-2	-	CASRAYAAGELFF	TGTGCCAGCAGGGCCTATGCGGCCGGGGAGCTGTTTTTT
-	TRBV30	TRBJ1-5	-	CAWSVTGNQPQHF	TGTGCCTGGAGTGTAACGGGGAATCAGCCCCAGCATTTT
-	TRBV28	TRBJ1-2	-	CASSHPSDRSYGYTF	TGTGCCAGCAGTCATCCCTCGGACCGTTCCTATGGCTACACCTTC
TRBD1	TRBV2	TRBJ2-5	-	CASSYPGQGAEETQYF	TGTGCCAGCAGTTATCCGGGACAGGGGGCGGAAGAGACCCAGTACTTC
-	TRBV7-9	TRBJ1-2	-	CASRIDRDWAGGYTF	TGTGCCAGCAGGATTGATCGGGACTGGGCGGGTGGCTACACCTTC
TRBD1	TRBV5-4	TRBJ1-4	-	CASSLRTGESEKLFF	TGTGCCAGCAGCTTGAGGACAGGGGAATCTGAAAAACTGTTTTTT
-	TRBV5-6	TRBJ2-7	-	CASSFTDRPSYEQYF	TGTGCCAGCAGCTTTACGGACAGACCCTCCTACGAGCAGTACTTC
-	TRBV5-6	TRBJ1-4	-	CASSMLGEKLFF	TGTGCCAGCAGTATGCTGGGTGAAAAACTGTTTTTT
-	TRBV27	TRBJ2-1	few	CASRRETQRSEQFF	TGTGCCAGCCGCAGGGAAACCCAGAGGAGTGAGCAGTTCTTC
-	TRBV6-5	TRBJ2-7	-	CASSYSNNYEQYF	TGTGCCAGCAGTTACTCGAATAACTACGAGCAGTACTTC
-	TRBV9	TRBJ2-7	-	CASSVSWGAGEQYF	TGTGCCAGCAGCGTAAGTTGGGGAGCTGGCGAGCAGTACTTC
TRBD2	TRBV9	TRBJ2-3	-	CASSPQAGGVTDTQYF	TGTGCCAGCAGCCCCCAAGCGGGGGGGGTCACAGATACGCAGTATTTT
-	TRBV18	TRBJ2-3	-	CASSPDGAGSTDTQYF	TGTGCCAGCTCACCAGACGGGGCGGGGAGCACAGATACGCAGTATTTT
-	TRBV7-9	TRBJ2-7	-	CASSLESGRVEQYF	TGTGCCAGCAGCTTAGAGTCTGGCAGGGTGGAGCAGTACTTC
-	TRBV7-9	TRBJ1-1	few	CASRKPLDTEAFF	TGTGCCAGCAGAAAACCCTTGGACACTGAAGCTTTCTTT
-	TRBV4-2	TRBJ1-1	-	CASSQDLLAEAFF	TGTGCCAGCAGCCAAGACCTACTAGCTGAAGCTTTCTTT
TRBD2	TRBV7-3	TRBJ2-1	-	CASSSTSGGVFEQFF	TGTGCCAGCAGCTCTACTAGCGGGGGGGTTTTTGAGCAGTTCTTC
TRBD2	TRBV5-6	TRBJ2-3	-	CASLTIGLAGFTDTQYF	TGTGCCAGCCTAACGATCGGACTAGCGGGCTTCACAGATACGCAGTATTTT
-	TRBV5-1	TRBJ1-5	few	CASSLDLGGQPQHF	TGCGCCAGCAGCTTGGATTTGGGAGGTCAGCCCCAGCATTTT